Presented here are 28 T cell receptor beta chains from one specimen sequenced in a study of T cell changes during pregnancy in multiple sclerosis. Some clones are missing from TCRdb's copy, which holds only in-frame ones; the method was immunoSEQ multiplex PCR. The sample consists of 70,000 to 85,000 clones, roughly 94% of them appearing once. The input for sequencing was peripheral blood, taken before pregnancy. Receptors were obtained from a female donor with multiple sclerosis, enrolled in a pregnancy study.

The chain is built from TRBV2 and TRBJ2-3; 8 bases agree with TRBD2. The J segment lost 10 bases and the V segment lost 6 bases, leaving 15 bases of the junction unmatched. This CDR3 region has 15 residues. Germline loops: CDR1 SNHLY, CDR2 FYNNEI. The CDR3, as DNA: TGTGCCAGCAGCCGAGGGACGGGAGGGGCCTCGGCGCAGTATTTT. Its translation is CASSRGTGGASAQYF.

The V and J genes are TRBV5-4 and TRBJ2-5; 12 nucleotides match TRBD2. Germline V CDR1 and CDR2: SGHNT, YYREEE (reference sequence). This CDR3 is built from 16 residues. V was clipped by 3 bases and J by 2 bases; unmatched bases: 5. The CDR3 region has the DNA TGTGCCAGCAGCTCAAGACTAGCGGGAGATCAAGAGACCCAGTACTTC. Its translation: CASSSRLAGDQETQYF.

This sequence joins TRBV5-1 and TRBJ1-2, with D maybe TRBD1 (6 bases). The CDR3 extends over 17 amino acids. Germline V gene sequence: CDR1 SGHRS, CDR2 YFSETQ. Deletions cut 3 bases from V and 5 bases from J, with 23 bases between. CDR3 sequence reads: CASSSQPGQGARYGYTF. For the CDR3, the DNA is TGCGCCAGCAGCTCACAACCGGGACAAGGGGCAAGATATGGCTACACCTTC.

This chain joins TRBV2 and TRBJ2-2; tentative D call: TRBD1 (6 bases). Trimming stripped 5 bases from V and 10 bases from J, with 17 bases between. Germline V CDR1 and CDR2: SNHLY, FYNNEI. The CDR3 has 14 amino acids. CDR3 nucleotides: TGTGCCAGCAGTACAGGGCGGCGGTCCGAGGAGCTGTTTTTT. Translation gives CASSTGRRSEELFF.

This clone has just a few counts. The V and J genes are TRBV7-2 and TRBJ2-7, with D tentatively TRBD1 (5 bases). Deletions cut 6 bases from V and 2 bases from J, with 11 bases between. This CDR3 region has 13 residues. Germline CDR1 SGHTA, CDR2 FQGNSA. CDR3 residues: CASRLTATYEQYF. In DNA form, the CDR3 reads TGTGCCAGCAGATTGACAGCAACCTACGAGCAGTACTTC.

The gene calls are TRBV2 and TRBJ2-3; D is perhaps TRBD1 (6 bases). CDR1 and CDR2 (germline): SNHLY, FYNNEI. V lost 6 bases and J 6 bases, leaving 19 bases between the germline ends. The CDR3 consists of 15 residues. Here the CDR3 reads CASRETGSDADTQYF. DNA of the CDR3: TGTGCCAGCAGAGAAACAGGGTCTGACGCCGATACGCAGTATTTT.

The CDR3 spells CASSPGTGEETQYF. DNA for the CDR3: TGTGCCAGCAGCCCCGGGACAGGGGAAGAGACCCAGTACTTC. The rearrangement joins TRBV5-8 to TRBJ2-5; 10 bases align to TRBD1. Germline V gene data show CDR1 as SGHTS and CDR2 as YDEGEE. This CDR3 has 14 amino acids. Unmatched junction bases numbered 3, after V lost 4 bases and J lost 3 bases. The whole variable domain, remainder taken from reference TRBV5-8 and TRBJ2-5, is EAGVTQSPTHLIKTRGQQATLRCSPISGHTSVYWYQQALGLGLQFLLWYDEGEERNRGNFPPRFSGRQFPNYSSELNVNALELEDSALYLCASSPGTGEETQYFGPGTRLLVL.

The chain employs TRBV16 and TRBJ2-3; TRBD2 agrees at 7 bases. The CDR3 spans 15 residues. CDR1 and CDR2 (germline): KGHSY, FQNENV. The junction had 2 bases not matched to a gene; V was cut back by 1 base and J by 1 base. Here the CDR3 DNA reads TGTGCCAGCAGCCAATTTACTAGCGGCACAGATACGCAGTATTTT. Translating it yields CASSQFTSGTDTQYF.

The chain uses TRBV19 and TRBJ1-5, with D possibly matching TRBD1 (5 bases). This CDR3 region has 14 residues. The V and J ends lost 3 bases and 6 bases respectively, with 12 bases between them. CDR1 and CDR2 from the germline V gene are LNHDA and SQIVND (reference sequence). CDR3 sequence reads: CASSIGGGFQPQHF. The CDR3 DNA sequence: TGTGCCAGTAGTATTGGGGGGGGGTTTCAGCCCCAGCATTTT.

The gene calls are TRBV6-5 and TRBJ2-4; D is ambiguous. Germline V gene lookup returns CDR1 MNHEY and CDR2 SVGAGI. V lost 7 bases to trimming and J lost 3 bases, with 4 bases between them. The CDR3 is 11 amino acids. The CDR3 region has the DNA TGTGCCAGCACCAACAAAAACATTCAGTACTTC. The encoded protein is CASTNKNIQYF.

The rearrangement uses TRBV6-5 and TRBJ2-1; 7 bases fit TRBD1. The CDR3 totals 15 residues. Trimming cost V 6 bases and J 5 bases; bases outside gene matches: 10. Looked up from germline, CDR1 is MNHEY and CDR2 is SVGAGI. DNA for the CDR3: TGTGCCAGCAGCCGAGGGGGCGCGAGCCACAATGAGCAGTTCTTC. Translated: CASSRGGASHNEQFF.

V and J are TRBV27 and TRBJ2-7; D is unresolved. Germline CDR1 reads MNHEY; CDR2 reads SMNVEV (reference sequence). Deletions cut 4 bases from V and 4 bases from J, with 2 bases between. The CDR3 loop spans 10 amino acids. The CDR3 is CASSSYEQYF. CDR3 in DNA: TGTGCCAGCAGTTCGTACGAGCAGTACTTC.

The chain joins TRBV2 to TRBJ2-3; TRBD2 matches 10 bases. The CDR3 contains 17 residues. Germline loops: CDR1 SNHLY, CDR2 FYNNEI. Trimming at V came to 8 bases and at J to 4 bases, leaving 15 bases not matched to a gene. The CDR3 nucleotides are TGTGCCAGCGTTTTTTCCTTACTAGCGGGAACCCCAGATACGCAGTATTTT. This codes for CASVFSLLAGTPDTQYF.

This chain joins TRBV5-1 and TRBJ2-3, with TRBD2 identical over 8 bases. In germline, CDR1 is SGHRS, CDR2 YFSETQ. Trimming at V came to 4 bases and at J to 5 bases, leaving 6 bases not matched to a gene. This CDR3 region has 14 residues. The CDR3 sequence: CASSTLSGVDTQYF. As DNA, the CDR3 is TGCGCCAGCAGCACCCTTAGCGGGGTAGATACGCAGTATTTT.

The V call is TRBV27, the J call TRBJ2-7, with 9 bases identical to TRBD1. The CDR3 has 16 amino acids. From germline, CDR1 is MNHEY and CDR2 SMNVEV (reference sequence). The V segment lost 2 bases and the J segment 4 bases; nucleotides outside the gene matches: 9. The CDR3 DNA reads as TGTGCCAGCAGTTTAGGCGGGACAGGGAATCGTTACGAGCAGTACTTC. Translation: CASSLGGTGNRYEQYF.

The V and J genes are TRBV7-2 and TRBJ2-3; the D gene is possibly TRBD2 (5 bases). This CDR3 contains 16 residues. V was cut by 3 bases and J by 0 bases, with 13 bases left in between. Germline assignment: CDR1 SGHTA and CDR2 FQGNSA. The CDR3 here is CASSLSRGLSTDTQYF. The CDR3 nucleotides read TGTGCCAGCAGCTTGTCTCGCGGGCTTAGCACAGATACGCAGTATTTT.

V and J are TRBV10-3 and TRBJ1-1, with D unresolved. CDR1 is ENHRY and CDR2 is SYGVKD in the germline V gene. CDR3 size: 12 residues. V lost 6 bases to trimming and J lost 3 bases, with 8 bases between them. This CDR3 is CAIREEYTEAFF. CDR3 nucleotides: TGTGCCATCAGGGAGGAGTACACTGAAGCTTTCTTT.

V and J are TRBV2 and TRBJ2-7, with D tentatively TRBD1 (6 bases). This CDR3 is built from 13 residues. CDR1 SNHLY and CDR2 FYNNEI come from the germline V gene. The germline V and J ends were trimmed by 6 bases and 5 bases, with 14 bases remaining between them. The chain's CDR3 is CASRKDREDEQYF. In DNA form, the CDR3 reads TGTGCCAGCAGGAAGGACAGAGAGGACGAGCAGTACTTC.

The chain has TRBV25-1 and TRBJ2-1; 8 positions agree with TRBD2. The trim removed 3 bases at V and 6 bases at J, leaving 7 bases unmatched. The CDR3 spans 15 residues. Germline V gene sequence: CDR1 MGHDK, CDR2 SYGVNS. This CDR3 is CASSDLAGVTNEQFF. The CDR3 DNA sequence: TGTGCCAGCAGTGACCTAGCGGGCGTTACCAATGAGCAGTTCTTC.

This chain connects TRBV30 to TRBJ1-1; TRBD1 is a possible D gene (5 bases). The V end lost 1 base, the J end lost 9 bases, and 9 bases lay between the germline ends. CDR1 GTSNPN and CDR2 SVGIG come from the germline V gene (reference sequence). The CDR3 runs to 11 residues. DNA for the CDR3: TGTGCCTGGAGTGATGGGGGGAAAGCTTTCTTT. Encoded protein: CAWSDGGKAFF.

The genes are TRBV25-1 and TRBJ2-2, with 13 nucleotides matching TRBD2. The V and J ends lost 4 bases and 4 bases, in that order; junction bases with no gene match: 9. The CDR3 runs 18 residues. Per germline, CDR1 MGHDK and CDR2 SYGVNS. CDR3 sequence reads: CASSVLAGGPTGTGELFF. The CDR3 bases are TGTGCCAGCAGTGTACTAGCGGGAGGGCCGACGGGCACCGGGGAGCTGTTTTTT. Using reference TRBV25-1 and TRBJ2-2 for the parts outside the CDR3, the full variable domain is EADIYQTPRYLVIGTGKKITLECSQTMGHDKMYWYQQDPGMELHLIHYSYGVNSTEKGDLSSESTVSRIRTEHFPLTLESARPSHTSQYLCASSVLAGGPTGTGELFFGEGSRLTVL.

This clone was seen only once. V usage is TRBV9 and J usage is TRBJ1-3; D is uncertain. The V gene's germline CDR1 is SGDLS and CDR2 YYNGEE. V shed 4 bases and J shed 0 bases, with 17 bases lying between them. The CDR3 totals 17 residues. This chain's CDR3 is CASSYPVGTSSGNTIYF. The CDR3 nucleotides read TGTGCCAGCAGCTACCCCGTGGGTACTAGCTCTGGAAACACCATATATTTT.

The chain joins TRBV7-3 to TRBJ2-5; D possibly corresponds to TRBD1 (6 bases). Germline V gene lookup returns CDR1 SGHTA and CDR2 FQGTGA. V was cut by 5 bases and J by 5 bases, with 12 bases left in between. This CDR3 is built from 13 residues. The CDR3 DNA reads TGTGCCAGCAGCCCAGGGGTCGGGGAGACCCAGTACTTC. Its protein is CASSPGVGETQYF. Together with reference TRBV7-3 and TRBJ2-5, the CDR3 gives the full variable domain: GAGVSQTPSNKVTEKGKYVELRCDPISGHTALYWYRQSLGQGPEFLIYFQGTGAADDSGLPNDRFFAVRPEGSVSTLKIQRTERGDSAVYLCASSPGVGETQYFGPGTRLLVL.

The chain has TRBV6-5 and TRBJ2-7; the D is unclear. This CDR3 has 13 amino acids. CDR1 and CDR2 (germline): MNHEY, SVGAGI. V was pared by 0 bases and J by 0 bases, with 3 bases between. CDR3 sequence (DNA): TGTGCCAGCAGTTACTCCGGCTCCTACGAGCAGTACTTC. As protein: CASSYSGSYEQYF.

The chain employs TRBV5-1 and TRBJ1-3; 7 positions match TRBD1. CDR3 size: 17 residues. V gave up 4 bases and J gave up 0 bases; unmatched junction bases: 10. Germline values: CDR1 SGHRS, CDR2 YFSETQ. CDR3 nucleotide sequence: TGCGCCAGCAGCCTCCGGACAGGCTCAAGCTCTGGAAACACCATATATTTT. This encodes CASSLRTGSSSGNTIYF. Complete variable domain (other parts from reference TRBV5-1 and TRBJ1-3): KAGVTQTPRYLIKTRGQQVTLSCSPISGHRSVSWYQQTPGQGLQFLFEYFSETQRNKGNFPGRFSGRQFSNSRSEMNVSTLELGDSALYLCASSLRTGSSSGNTIYFGEGSWLTVV.

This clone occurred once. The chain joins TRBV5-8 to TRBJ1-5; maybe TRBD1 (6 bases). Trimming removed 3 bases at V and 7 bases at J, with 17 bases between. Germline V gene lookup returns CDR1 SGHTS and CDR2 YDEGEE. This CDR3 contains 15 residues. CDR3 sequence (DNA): TGTGCCAGCAGCTGGGGGCCAGGAAGCATCCAGCCCCAGCATTTT. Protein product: CASSWGPGSIQPQHF.

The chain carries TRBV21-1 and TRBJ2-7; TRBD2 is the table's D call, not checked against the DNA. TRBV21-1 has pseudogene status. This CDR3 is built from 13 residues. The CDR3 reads CASSNSEGYEQYF. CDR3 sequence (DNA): TGTGCCAGCAGCAATTCCGAGGGATACGAGCAGTACTTC.

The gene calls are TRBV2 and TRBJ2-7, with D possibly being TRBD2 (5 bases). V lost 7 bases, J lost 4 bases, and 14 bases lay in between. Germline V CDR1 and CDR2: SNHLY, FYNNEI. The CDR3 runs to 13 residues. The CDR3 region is CASNPAALYEQYF. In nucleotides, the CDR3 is TGTGCCAGCAATCCAGCGGCGCTTTACGAGCAGTACTTC. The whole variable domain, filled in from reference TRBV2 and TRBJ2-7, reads EPEVTQTPSHQVTQMGQEVILRCVPISNHLYFYWYRQILGQKVEFLVSFYNNEISEKSEIFDDQFSVERPDGSNFTLKIRSTKLEDSAMYFCASNPAALYEQYFGPGTRLTVT.